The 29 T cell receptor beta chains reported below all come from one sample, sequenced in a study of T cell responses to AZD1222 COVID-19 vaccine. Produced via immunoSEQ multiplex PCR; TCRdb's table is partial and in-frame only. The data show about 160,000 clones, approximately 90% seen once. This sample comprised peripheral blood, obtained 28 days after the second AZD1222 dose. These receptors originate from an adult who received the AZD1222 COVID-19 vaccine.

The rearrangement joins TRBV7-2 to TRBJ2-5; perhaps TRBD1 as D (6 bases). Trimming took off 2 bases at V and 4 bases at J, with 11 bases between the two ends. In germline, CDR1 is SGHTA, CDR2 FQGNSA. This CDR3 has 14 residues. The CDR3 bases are TGTGCCAGCAGCTTATTTAGGGGGAGAGAGACCCAGTACTTC. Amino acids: CASSLFRGRETQYF.

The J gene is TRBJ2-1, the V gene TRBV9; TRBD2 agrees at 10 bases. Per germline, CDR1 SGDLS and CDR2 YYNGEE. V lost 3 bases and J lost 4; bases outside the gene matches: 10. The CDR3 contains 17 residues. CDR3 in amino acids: CASSGRTSGGGYNEQFF. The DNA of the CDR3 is TGTGCCAGCAGCGGCCGGACTAGCGGAGGGGGTTACAATGAGCAGTTCTTC.

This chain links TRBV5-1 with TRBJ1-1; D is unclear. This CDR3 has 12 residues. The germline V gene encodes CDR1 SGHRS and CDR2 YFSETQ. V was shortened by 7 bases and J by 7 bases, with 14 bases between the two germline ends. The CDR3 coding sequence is TGCGCCAGCCGGGCCCAAAGCAGTGAAGCTTTCTTT. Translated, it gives CASRAQSSEAFF.

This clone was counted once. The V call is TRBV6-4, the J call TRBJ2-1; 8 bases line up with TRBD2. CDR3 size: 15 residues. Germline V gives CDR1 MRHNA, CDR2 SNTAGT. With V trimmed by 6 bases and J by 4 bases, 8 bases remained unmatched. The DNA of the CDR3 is TGTGCCAGCAGCCCCAGCGGGAGTGGTTACAATGAGCAGTTCTTC. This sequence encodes CASSPSGSGYNEQFF.

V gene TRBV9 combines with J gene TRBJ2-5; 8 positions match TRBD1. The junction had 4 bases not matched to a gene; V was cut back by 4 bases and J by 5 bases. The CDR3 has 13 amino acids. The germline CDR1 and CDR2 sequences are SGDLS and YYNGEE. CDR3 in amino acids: CASSPGQEETQYF. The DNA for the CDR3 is TGTGCCAGCAGCCCGGGACAGGAGGAGACCCAGTACTTC.

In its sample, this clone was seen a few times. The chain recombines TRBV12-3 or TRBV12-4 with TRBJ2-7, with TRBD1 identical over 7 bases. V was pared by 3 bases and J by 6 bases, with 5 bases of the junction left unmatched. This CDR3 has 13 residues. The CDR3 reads CASSLAGGSEQYF. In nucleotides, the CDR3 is TGTGCCAGCAGTTTGGCAGGGGGAAGCGAGCAGTACTTC.

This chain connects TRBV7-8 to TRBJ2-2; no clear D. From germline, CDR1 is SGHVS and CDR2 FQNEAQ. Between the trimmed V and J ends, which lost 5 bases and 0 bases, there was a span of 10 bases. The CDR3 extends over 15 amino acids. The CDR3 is CASSLGRTNTGELFF. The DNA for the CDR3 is TGTGCCAGCAGCCTAGGACGGACGAACACCGGGGAGCTGTTTTTT.

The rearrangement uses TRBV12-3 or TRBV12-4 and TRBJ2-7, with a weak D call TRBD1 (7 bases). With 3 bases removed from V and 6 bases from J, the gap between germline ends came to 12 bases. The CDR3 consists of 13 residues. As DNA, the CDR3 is TGTGCCAGCAGTTTTGGGCAGGGGGGCGAGCAGTACTTC. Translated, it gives CASSFGQGGEQYF.

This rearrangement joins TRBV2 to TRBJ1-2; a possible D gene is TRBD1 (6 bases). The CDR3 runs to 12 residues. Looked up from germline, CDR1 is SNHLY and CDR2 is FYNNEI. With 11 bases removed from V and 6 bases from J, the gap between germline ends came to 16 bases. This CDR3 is CAGRTGYDGYTF. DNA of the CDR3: TGTGCCGGTCGTACAGGGTACGATGGCTACACCTTC.

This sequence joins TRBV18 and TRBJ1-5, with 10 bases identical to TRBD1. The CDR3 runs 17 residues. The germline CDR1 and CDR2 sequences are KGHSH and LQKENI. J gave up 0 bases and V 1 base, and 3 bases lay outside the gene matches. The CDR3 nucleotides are TGTGCCAGCTCACCACGGACAGGGGGATCTAGCAATCAGCCCCAGCATTTT. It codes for CASSPRTGGSSNQPQHF.

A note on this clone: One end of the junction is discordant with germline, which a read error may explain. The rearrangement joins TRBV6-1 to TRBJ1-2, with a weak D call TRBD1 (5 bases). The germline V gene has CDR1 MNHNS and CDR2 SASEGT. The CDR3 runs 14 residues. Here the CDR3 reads CASTEPGEDYGYTF. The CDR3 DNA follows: TGTGCCAGCACTGAACCGGGGGAGGACTATGGCTACACCTTC.

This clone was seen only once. The CDR3 loop reads CASSEPAPQGYQPQHF. The DNA for the CDR3 is TGTGCCAGCAGTGAACCCGCCCCACAGGGGTATCAGCCCCAGCATTTT. This chain links TRBV6-1 with TRBJ1-5, with 7 bases that match TRBD1. The CDR3 sequence is 16 residues long. V lost 2 bases, J lost 5 bases, and 9 bases stayed unmatched. Per germline, CDR1 MNHNS and CDR2 SASEGT.

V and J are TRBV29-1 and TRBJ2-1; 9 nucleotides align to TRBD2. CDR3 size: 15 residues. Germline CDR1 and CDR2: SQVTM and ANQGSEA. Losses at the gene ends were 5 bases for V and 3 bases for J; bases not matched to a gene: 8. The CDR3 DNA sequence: TGCAGCGTTTTAGCGGGAGAGGGGGACTACAATGAGCAGTTCTTC. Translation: CSVLAGEGDYNEQFF.

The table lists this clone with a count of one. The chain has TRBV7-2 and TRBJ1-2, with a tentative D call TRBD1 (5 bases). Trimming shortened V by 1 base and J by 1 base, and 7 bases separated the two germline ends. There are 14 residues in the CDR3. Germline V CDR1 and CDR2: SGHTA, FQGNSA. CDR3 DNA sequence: TGTGCCAGCAGCTTAGTCCAGGGTAACTATGGCTACACCTTC. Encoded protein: CASSLVQGNYGYTF.

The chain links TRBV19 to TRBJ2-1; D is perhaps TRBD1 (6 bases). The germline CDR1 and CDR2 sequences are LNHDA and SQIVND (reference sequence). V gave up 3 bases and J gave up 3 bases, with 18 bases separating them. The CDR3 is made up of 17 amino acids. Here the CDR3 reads CASSIPSGATFYNEQFF. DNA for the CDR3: TGTGCCAGTAGTATCCCATCAGGGGCGACGTTCTACAATGAGCAGTTCTTC.

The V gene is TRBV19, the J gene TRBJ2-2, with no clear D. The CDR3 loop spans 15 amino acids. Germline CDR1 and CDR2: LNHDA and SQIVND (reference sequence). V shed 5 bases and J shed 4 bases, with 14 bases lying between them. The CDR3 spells CASSPQMVGTGELFF. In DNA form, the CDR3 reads TGTGCCAGTAGTCCCCAAATGGTTGGCACCGGGGAGCTGTTTTTT.

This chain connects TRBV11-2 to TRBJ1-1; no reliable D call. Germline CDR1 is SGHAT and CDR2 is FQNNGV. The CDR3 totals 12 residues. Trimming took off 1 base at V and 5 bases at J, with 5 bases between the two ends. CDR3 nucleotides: TGTGCCAGCAGCTTAGCAGCGACTGAAGCTTTCTTT. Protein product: CASSLAATEAFF.

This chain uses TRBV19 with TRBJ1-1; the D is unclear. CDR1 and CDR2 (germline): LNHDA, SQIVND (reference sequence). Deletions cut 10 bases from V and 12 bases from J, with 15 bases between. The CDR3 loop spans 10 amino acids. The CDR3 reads CATKEGKTFF. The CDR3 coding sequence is TGTGCCACAAAGGAGGGTAAGACTTTCTTT. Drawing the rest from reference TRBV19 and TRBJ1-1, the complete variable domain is DGGITQSPKYLFRKEGQNVTLSCEQNLNHDAMYWYRQDPGQGLRLIYYSQIVNDFQKGDIAEGYSVSREKKESFPLTVTSAQKNPTAFYLCATKEGKTFFGQGTRLTVV.

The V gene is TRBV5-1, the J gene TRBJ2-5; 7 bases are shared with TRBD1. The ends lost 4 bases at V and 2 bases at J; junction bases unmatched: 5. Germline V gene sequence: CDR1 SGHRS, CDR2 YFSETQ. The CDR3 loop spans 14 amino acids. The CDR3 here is CASSAGTAQETQYF. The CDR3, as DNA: TGCGCCAGCAGCGCCGGGACAGCTCAAGAGACCCAGTACTTC.

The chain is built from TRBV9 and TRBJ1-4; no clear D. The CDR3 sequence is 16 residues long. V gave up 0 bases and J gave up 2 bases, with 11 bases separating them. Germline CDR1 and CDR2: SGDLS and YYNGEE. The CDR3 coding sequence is TGTGCCAGCAGCGTAGAGGCGGGCGGCACTAATGAAAAACTGTTTTTT. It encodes CASSVEAGGTNEKLFF.

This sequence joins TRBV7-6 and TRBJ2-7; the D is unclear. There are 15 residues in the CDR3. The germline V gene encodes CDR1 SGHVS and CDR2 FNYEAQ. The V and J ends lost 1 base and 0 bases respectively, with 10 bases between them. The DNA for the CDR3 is TGTGCCAGCAGCTTAGAAGGGCCAGCCTCCTACGAGCAGTACTTC. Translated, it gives CASSLEGPASYEQYF.

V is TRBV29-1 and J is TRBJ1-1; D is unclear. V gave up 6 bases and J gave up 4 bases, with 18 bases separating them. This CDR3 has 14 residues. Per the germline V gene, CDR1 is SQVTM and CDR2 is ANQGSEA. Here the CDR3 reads CSVTVTYGGTEAFF. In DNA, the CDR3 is TGCAGCGTGACCGTTACTTATGGTGGCACTGAAGCTTTCTTT.

DNA for the CDR3: TGTGCCAGCAACAGGGGCGATGGCTACACCTTC. This codes for CASNRGDGYTF. This rearrangement joins TRBV2 to TRBJ1-2; the match to TRBD1 covers 7 bases. The trim removed 7 bases at V and 6 bases at J, leaving 2 bases unmatched. CDR3 length equals 11 residues. From germline, CDR1 is SNHLY and CDR2 FYNNEI.

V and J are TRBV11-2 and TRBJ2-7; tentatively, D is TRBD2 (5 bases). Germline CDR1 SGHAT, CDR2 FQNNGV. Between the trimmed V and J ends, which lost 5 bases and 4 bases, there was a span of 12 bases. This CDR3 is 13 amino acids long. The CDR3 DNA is TGTGCCAGCAGCAAACCACGGGGATACGAGCAGTACTTC. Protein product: CASSKPRGYEQYF.

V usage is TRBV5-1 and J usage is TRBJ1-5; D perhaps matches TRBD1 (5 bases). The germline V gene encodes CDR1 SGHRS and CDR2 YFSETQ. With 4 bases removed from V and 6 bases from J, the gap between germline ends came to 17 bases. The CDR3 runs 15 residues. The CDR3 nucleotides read TGCGCCAGCAGCCCTCTGGGAGGGGAGGGTCAGCCCCAGCATTTT. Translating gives CASSPLGGEGQPQHF.

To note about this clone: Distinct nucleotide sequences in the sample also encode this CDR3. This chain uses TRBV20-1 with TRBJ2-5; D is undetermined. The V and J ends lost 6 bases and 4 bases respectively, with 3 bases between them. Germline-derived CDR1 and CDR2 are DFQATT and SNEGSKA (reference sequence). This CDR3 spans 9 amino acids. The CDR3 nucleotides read TGCAGTGCGCCAGAGACCCAGTACTTC. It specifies CSAPETQYF.

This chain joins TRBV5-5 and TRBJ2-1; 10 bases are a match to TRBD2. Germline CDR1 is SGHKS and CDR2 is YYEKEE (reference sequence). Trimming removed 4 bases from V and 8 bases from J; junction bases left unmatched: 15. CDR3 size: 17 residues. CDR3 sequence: CASSPNLGLAASDEQFF. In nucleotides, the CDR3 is TGTGCCAGCAGCCCCAACCTTGGACTAGCGGCCTCGGATGAGCAGTTCTTC.

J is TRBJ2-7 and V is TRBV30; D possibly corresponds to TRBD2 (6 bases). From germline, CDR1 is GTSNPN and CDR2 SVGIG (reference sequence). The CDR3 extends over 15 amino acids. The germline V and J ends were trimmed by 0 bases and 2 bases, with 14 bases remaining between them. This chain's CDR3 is CAWSVRGSGTYEQYF. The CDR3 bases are TGTGCCTGGAGTGTACGGGGTAGCGGCACCTACGAGCAGTACTTC.

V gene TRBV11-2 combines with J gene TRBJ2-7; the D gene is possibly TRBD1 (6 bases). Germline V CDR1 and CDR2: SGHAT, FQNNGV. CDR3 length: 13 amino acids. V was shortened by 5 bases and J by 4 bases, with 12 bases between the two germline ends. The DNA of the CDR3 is TGTGCCAGCAGCCAGGTAGGGGGATACGAGCAGTACTTC. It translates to CASSQVGGYEQYF. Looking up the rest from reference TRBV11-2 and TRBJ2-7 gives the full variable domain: EAGVAQSPRYKIIEKRQSVAFWCNPISGHATLYWYQQILGQGPKLLIQFQNNGVVDDSQLPKDRFSAERLKGVDSTLKIQPAKLEDSAVYLCASSQVGGYEQYFGPGTRLTVT.